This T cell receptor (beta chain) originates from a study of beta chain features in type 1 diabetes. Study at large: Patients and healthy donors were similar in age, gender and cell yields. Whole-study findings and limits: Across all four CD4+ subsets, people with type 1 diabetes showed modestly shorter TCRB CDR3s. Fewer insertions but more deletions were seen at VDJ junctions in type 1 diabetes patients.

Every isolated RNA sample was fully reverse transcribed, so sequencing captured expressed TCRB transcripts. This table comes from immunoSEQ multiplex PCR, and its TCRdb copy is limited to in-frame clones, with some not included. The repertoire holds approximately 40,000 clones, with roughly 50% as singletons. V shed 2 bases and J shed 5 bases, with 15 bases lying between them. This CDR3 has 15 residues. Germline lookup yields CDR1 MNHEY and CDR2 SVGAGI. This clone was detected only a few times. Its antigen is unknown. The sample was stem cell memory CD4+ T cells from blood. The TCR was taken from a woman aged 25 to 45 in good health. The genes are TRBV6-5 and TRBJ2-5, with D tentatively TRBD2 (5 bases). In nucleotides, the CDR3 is TGTGCCAGCAGTTACCGTTCTTGGGGAGATGAGACCCAGTACTTC. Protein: CASSYRSWGDETQYF.